The clone carrying this T cell receptor (beta chain) has a count of ten or more. The data were obtained in a study of tumor-infiltrating lymphocytes in oesophageal squamous cell carcinoma. The CDR3 is made up of 16 amino acids. Germline values: CDR1 MDHEN, CDR2 SYDVKM. Trimming left V 5 bases short and J 1 base short, with 15 bases between. TCRdb analysed the PCR reads with MiXCR anew, one entry per CDR3 protein. The sample gives roughly 13,000 distinct CDR3 sequences, roughly 47% of which show up once; approximately 45% is in the top ten. This rearrangement joins TRBV28 to TRBJ2-4, with a possible D match to TRBD1 (6 bases). Material: blood. This receptor was identified in a male donor with esophageal squamous cell carcinoma. Here the CDR3 DNA reads TGTGCCAGCAGTCCAAACGACAGGCCCGCCAAAAACATTCAGTACTTC. This sequence encodes CASSPNDRPAKNIQYF.